Below, one T cell receptor (beta chain) is given with its context. After thawing and overnight rest, PBMC were stained with GMM-loaded CD1B tetramer, viability dye and anti-CD3 for sorting. C32 glucose monomycolate from Rhodococcus equi was loaded onto the CD1B tetramers. Before cryopreservation, the sorted PBMC lost their CD14-expressing monocytes. Approximately 95,000 tetramer-negative cells were sorted from each donor. Sequencing of TCR-alpha and TCR-beta chains was unpaired. Clones were read by immunoSEQ multiplex PCR, and TCRdb kept only the in-frame ones, dropping some. The sample holds 70,000 to 95,000 clones, approximately 91% seen once. These data belong to a study of T cells in tuberculosis. Study-wide results and caveats: The stringent gate may have excluded weak CD1B-GMM tetramer binders.

This sequence originates from an adult woman with latent tuberculosis. The sequenced material came from CD1b-GMM tetramer-negative cells sorted from PBMCs.

For the CDR3, the DNA is TGTGCCTCCCGGGAGTTCAACACTGAAGCTTTCTTT. Translated, it gives CASREFNTEAFF. The chain recombines TRBV28 with TRBJ1-1, with D uncertain. V was clipped by 11 bases and J by 2 bases, with 12 bases between them. The CDR3 spans 12 residues. Germline V gene sequence: CDR1 MDHEN, CDR2 SYDVKM.